A selection of T cell receptor beta chains follows, all from one sample in a study of T cells in Graves' hyperthyroidism and ophthalmopathy. MiXCR was run by TCRdb on the multiplex PCR reads, yielding one entry per CDR3 protein. The data contain a few hundred thousand distinct CDR3 sequences, approximately 18% of them singletons. Sequencing was performed on blood. The source is a man younger than 30 with Graves' ophthalmopathy. CDR3s include the opening cysteine and the closing phenylalanine or tryptophan. The order of the fields is D gene, clone size, V gene, J gene, CDR3 DNA, CDR3 protein. The D gene is left open where the match is weak. A clone size is listed for some rows: how often the clone was seen (once, few, many), or a class if it is expanded.

d_call: TRBD1
clone_size: few
v_call: TRBV18
j_call: TRBJ1-2
cdr3_nt: TGTGCCAGCTCACCAGAACAGGACAGGGTTGGTGGCTACACCTTC
cdr3_aa: CASSPEQDRVGGYTF

d_call: NA
clone_size: NA
v_call: TRBV25-1
j_call: TRBJ1-3
cdr3_nt: TGTGCCAGCAGAAATACGCGCTCTGGAAACACCATATATTTT
cdr3_aa: CASRNTRSGNTIYF

d_call: TRBD1
clone_size: many
v_call: TRBV5-6
j_call: TRBJ1-2
cdr3_nt: TGTGCCAGCAGCTTGGATGGGACAGGGAACTATGGCTACACCTTC
cdr3_aa: CASSLDGTGNYGYTF

d_call: NA
clone_size: many
v_call: TRBV2
j_call: TRBJ1-1
cdr3_nt: TGTGCCAGCAGTGGGGACGGGGGGTACACTGAAGCTTTCTTT
cdr3_aa: CASSGDGGYTEAFF

d_call: TRBD2
clone_size: NA
v_call: TRBV13
j_call: TRBJ2-1
cdr3_nt: TGTGCCAGCAGCTTAGGCCTAGCGGGGGCGGGTGAGCAGTTCTTC
cdr3_aa: CASSLGLAGAGEQFF

d_call: TRBD1
clone_size: NA
v_call: TRBV6-2/TRBV6-3
j_call: TRBJ1-3
cdr3_nt: TGTGCCAGCAGTAAGGGACAGGGTAGTAACACCATATATTTT
cdr3_aa: CASSKGQGSNTIYF

d_call: NA
clone_size: few
v_call: TRBV6-2/TRBV6-3
j_call: TRBJ1-1
cdr3_nt: TGTGTCAGCAGTTACTCCCAGGGGTGGGAAGAGGCTTTCTTT
cdr3_aa: CVSSYSQGWEEAFF

d_call: NA
clone_size: few
v_call: TRBV6-1
j_call: TRBJ2-2
cdr3_nt: TGTGCCAGCAGGCTGGGGGCCCACGACGGGGAGCTGTTTTTT
cdr3_aa: CASRLGAHDGELFF

d_call: NA
clone_size: few
v_call: TRBV20-1
j_call: TRBJ2-2
cdr3_nt: TGCAGTGCTAGAGGGTGGGGGGGCCTAGGGACCGGGGAGCTGTTTTTT
cdr3_aa: CSARGWGGLGTGELFF

d_call: NA
clone_size: NA
v_call: TRBV11-2
j_call: TRBJ2-6
cdr3_nt: TGTGCCAGCAGCTTTCTAGATCACTCTGGGGCCAACGTCCTGACTTTC
cdr3_aa: CASSFLDHSGANVLTF

d_call: TRBD1
clone_size: many
v_call: TRBV5-1
j_call: TRBJ1-1
cdr3_nt: TGCGCCAGCAGCCGCGGACAGGGGGCAGTAGTCACTGAAGCTTTCTTT
cdr3_aa: CASSRGQGAVVTEAFF

d_call: TRBD1
clone_size: NA
v_call: TRBV2
j_call: TRBJ1-6
cdr3_nt: TGTGCCAGCAGTCTAACTACCCCCGGACAGGGCTATAATTCACCCCTCCACTTT
cdr3_aa: CASSLTTPGQGYNSPLHF

d_call: NA
clone_size: few
v_call: TRBV15
j_call: TRBJ1-5
cdr3_nt: TGTGCCACCAGCGAGCAGGGAAATAGCAATCAGCCCCAGCATTTT
cdr3_aa: CATSEQGNSNQPQHF

d_call: TRBD1
clone_size: NA
v_call: TRBV5-4
j_call: TRBJ1-1
cdr3_nt: TGTGCCAGCAGCCTGGGACAGGGAACCTTGAACACTGAAGCTTTCTTT
cdr3_aa: CASSLGQGTLNTEAFF

d_call: NA
clone_size: NA
v_call: TRBV12-3/TRBV12-4
j_call: TRBJ1-3
cdr3_nt: TGTGCCAGCAGTGGAGGGACATTGTACACCATATATTTT
cdr3_aa: CASSGGTLYTIYF

d_call: TRBD2
clone_size: few
v_call: TRBV11-1
j_call: TRBJ2-1
cdr3_nt: TGTGCCAGCAGTCGGGACTCTAGCGGGGGGCCTAACAATGAGCAGTTCTTC
cdr3_aa: CASSRDSSGGPNNEQFF

d_call: NA
clone_size: NA
v_call: TRBV6-1
j_call: TRBJ1-5
cdr3_nt: TGTGCCAGCAGGGTAGGGCTGAACCAGCCCCAGCATTTT
cdr3_aa: CASRVGLNQPQHF

d_call: NA
clone_size: few
v_call: TRBV7-2
j_call: TRBJ2-7
cdr3_nt: TGTGCCAGCAGCGATTTCCCGGGGCAGTACTTC
cdr3_aa: CASSDFPGQYF

d_call: NA
clone_size: few
v_call: TRBV7-9
j_call: TRBJ1-1
cdr3_nt: TGTGCCAGCAGCACTCCCGGGACGCCCGGTGGGACTGAAGCTTTCTTT
cdr3_aa: CASSTPGTPGGTEAFF

d_call: NA
clone_size: many
v_call: TRBV2
j_call: TRBJ2-5
cdr3_nt: TGTGCCAGCAACGTAGGTGCCCTAGAGACCCAGTACTTC
cdr3_aa: CASNVGALETQYF

d_call: TRBD1
clone_size: many
v_call: TRBV28
j_call: TRBJ1-1
cdr3_nt: TGTGCCAGCACCCTAGGATGGGACAGGGAGGCTTTCTTT
cdr3_aa: CASTLGWDREAFF

d_call: NA
clone_size: NA
v_call: TRBV5-1
j_call: TRBJ2-1
cdr3_nt: TGCGCCAGCAGCTTGGTAGTCTCCTACAATGAGCAGTTCTTC
cdr3_aa: CASSLVVSYNEQFF

d_call: NA
clone_size: few
v_call: TRBV7-9
j_call: TRBJ1-4
cdr3_nt: TGTGCCAGCAGCTCCGCCGACACTTCAACTAATGAAAAACTGTTTTTT
cdr3_aa: CASSSADTSTNEKLFF

d_call: TRBD2
clone_size: NA
v_call: TRBV6-5
j_call: TRBJ2-3
cdr3_nt: TGTGCCAGCAGTTCTCATCGACTAGCGGGGGGGCCAGATACGCAGTATTTT
cdr3_aa: CASSSHRLAGGPDTQYF

d_call: TRBD2
clone_size: NA
v_call: TRBV7-2
j_call: TRBJ2-7
cdr3_nt: TGTGCCAGCAGCATAACGGGGGGGGGGTACGAGCAGTACTTC
cdr3_aa: CASSITGGGYEQYF

d_call: NA
clone_size: many
v_call: TRBV11-3
j_call: TRBJ1-1
cdr3_nt: TGTGCCAGCAGGGCACAGGGCTCCACTGAAGCTTTCTTT
cdr3_aa: CASRAQGSTEAFF

d_call: NA
clone_size: NA
v_call: TRBV11-2
j_call: TRBJ1-4
cdr3_nt: TGTGCCAGCAGCTTAAACGGGCAGGGGTGGGGTGAAAAACTGTTTTTT
cdr3_aa: CASSLNGQGWGEKLFF

d_call: NA
clone_size: NA
v_call: TRBV6-5
j_call: TRBJ1-6
cdr3_nt: TGTGCCAGCAGTTACTCGTACCGGGGAGCGGCCTCACCCCTCCACTTT
cdr3_aa: CASSYSYRGAASPLHF